The sequence of this T cell receptor (beta chain) was determined in a study of regulatory T cells in long-lasting Graves disease. In the study overall: Over 5 years on antithyroid drugs plus positive TSH receptor antibodies marked Graves' disease as persistent.

The time point denotes: persistent/refractory GD, antithyroid drugs over 5 years with positive TRAb. The TCR library used RNA extracted from PBMCs. The authors drew 8.5 to 9.5 milliliters of peripheral blood into EDTA tubes. Library construction for TCR beta used iRepertoire HTBI primers and Arm-PCR of CDR3 regions. Under the authors' procedure: Taken together, the samples had 60 or so TRBV and around 14 TRBJ segments identified. TCRdb called the multiplex PCR reads again in MiXCR, with one record for every CDR3 protein. TCRdb's processing, not the authors', yielded these V and J calls. The data contain roughly 400,000 distinct CDR3 sequences, approximately 22% of them singletons. In germline, CDR1 is MNHNS, CDR2 SASEGT. The V end was cut by 7 bases, the J end by 3 bases, with 16 bases between. This CDR3 is built from 15 residues. This clonotype occurred many times.

This specimen was peripheral blood mononuclear cells (PBMCs), taken when the disease was refractory, from a patient treated with antithyroid drugs. J is TRBJ1-5 and V is TRBV6-1; D unclear. The clonotype originates from a female donor with Graves disease. CDR3 protein: CASTVTEGTNQPQHF. In nucleotides, the CDR3 is TGTGCCAGCACCGTAACGGAGGGTACCAATCAGCCCCAGCATTTT.